These 24 T cell receptor beta chains originate from one sample sequenced in a study of blood T cell repertoires in COVID-19 (dated by TCRdb to 2018 to 2021). The library came from the immunoSEQ multiplex PCR assay. Imported from immuneACCESS, the table was reduced by TCRdb to in-frame sequences with V and J called. These copies leave out some clones; in studies compared against another copy, an unresolved V gene accounts for under half, and the cause of the remainder is not known. Here the sample has 200,000 to 250,000 clones; around 82% occur a single time. The ten most abundant clones make up around 7.4% of the sample. The sample consisted of PBMCs or T cells enriched from blood (not recorded which). These TCRs come from a woman between 40 and 55 years old with acute COVID-19.

This clone has just one count. The V gene is TRBV2, the J gene TRBJ1-6; possible D gene TRBD1, 5 bases. The CDR3 sequence is 14 residues long. Germline CDR1 SNHLY, CDR2 FYNNEI. The V end was cut by 4 bases, the J end by 11 bases, with 15 bases between. CDR3 in amino acids: CASSAWTNFPPLHF. CDR3 coding DNA: TGTGCCAGCAGTGCGTGGACAAATTTTCCACCCCTCCACTTT.

This clone was found once. The chain joins TRBV4-3 to TRBJ2-3; TRBD2 matches at 11 bases. The CDR3 contains 16 residues. V gave up 4 bases and J gave up 2 bases; unmatched junction bases: 5. Germline V CDR1 and CDR2: LGHNA, YSLEER. The CDR3 bases are TGCGCCAGCAGCCGAGGACTAGCGGGCCCCACAGATACGCAGTATTTT. Translated, it gives CASSRGLAGPTDTQYF.

This sequence joins TRBV18 and TRBJ2-3, with 11 bases matching TRBD1. The germline V gene encodes CDR1 KGHSH and CDR2 LQKENI. The trim removed 3 bases at V and 3 bases at J, leaving 5 bases unmatched. The CDR3 consists of 16 residues. The CDR3 is CASSPSGQGDTDTQYF. The DNA of the CDR3 is TGTGCCAGCTCACCCTCGGGACAGGGGGATACAGATACGCAGTATTTT.

This chain links TRBV3-1 (or the pseudogene TRBV3-2) with TRBJ1-2; a weak D match, TRBD1 (5 bases). CDR1 is LGHDT and CDR2 is YNNKEL in the germline V gene (reference sequence). V lost 1 base and J 8 bases, leaving 14 bases between the germline ends. The length of the CDR3 is 14 residues. As DNA, the CDR3 is TGTGCCAGCAGCCAAGTTGAGACAGAGAGCGGCTACACCTTC. It specifies CASSQVETESGYTF.

This clone was recorded only once. The chain has TRBV5-1 and TRBJ2-5; 8 nucleotides align to TRBD2. This CDR3 region has 15 residues. The germline CDR1 and CDR2 sequences are SGHRS and YFSETQ. The junction had 12 bases not matched to a gene; V was cut back by 7 bases and J by 4 bases. Here the CDR3 DNA reads TGCGCCAGCGATTTTAATAGCGGGGTCCCAGAGACCCAGTACTTC. It yields the protein CASDFNSGVPETQYF.

The DNA of the CDR3 is TGTGCCAGCAGCCGACTAGCGGGGTCAGCAGATACGCAGTATTTT. Translated, it gives CASSRLAGSADTQYF. The V and J genes are TRBV14 and TRBJ2-3; 11 bases agree with TRBD2. The CDR3 runs 15 residues. Trimming took 4 bases from V and 4 from J; bases not matched to a gene: 4. Germline CDR1 reads SGHDN; CDR2 reads FVKESK.

The chain is built from TRBV5-4 and TRBJ2-5; 10 bases map to TRBD2. Germline values: CDR1 SGHNT, CDR2 YYREEE (reference sequence). CDR3 length: 15 amino acids. The V gene end was trimmed by 4 bases and the J gene end by 5 bases; junction bases not matched to a gene: 8. The CDR3 bases are TGTGCCAGCAGCACCAGCGGGGGGGCCCGGGAGACCCAGTACTTC. Protein product: CASSTSGGARETQYF.

This clone has more than one count but fewer than ten. This chain connects TRBV6-2 or TRBV6-3 to TRBJ2-1; 7 bases line up with TRBD2. The CDR3 is 15 residues long. Germline-derived CDR1 and CDR2 are MNHEY and SVGEGT. The junction had 9 bases not matched to a gene; V was cut back by 6 bases and J by 4 bases. This chain's CDR3 is CASSNPSGSYNEQFF. CDR3 bases: TGTGCCAGCAGCAATCCTAGCGGAAGTTACAATGAGCAGTTCTTC.

This clone was seen a handful of times. V gene TRBV6-2 or TRBV6-3 combines with J gene TRBJ1-5, with D hard to call. The CDR3 is made up of 14 amino acids. Germline-derived CDR1 and CDR2 are MNHEY and SVGEGT. V was trimmed by 4 bases and J by 1 base, leaving 8 bases between them. This CDR3 is CASSSTRSNQPQHF. The DNA for the CDR3 is TGTGCCAGCAGTTCGACACGAAGCAATCAGCCCCAGCATTTT.

J is TRBJ2-3 and V is TRBV24-1, with 9 bases fitting TRBD1. The junction had 6 bases not matched to a gene; V was cut back by 3 bases and J by 3 bases. Per germline, CDR1 KGHDR and CDR2 SFDVKD. The CDR3 has 16 residues. The CDR3 spells CATSDLGQGWTDTQYF. CDR3 nucleotides: TGTGCCACCAGTGATCTGGGACAGGGATGGACAGATACGCAGTATTTT.

In this sample, this clone turned up a few times. The chain combines TRBV7-9 with TRBJ1-2; 8 bases fit TRBD1. Germline trimming cut 3 bases from V and 6 bases from J; bases unmatched to any gene: 6. Per germline, CDR1 SEHNR and CDR2 FQNEAQ (reference sequence). CDR3 length equals 14 residues. The CDR3: CASSFSDRDHGYTF. DNA for the CDR3: TGTGCCAGCAGCTTTTCGGACAGGGATCATGGCTACACCTTC.

V usage is TRBV5-1 and J usage is TRBJ2-1, with D possibly TRBD1 on 6 matching bases. V gave up 0 bases and J gave up 5 bases, with 12 bases separating them. Germline loops: CDR1 SGHRS, CDR2 YFSETQ. The CDR3 runs to 15 residues. The CDR3 region has the DNA TGCGCCAGCAGCTTGGTCTCAGGGGCAAACAATGAGCAGTTCTTC. Translating it yields CASSLVSGANNEQFF.

CDR3 bases: TGTGCCAGCAGGGCGCGGGAAGCCTCCTACGAGCAGTACTTC. Its translation: CASRAREASYEQYF. The chain joins TRBV6-5 to TRBJ2-7; D possibly corresponds to TRBD2 (6 bases). CDR1 is MNHEY and CDR2 is SVGAGI in the germline V gene. V was cut by 6 bases and J by 0 bases, with 12 bases left in between. The CDR3 sequence is 14 residues long.

The rearrangement links TRBV7-6 to TRBJ1-5, with TRBD1 as a possible D gene (5 bases). Per germline, CDR1 SGHVS and CDR2 FNYEAQ. The V gene lost 4 bases and the J gene lost 2 bases, with 30 bases spanning the gap. The CDR3 contains 21 residues. CDR3 nucleotide sequence: TGTGCCAGCAGCTACTTAAAAGGGTATTTCGGGGGGGGTCTGTGCAATCAGCCCCAGCATTTT. Amino acid sequence: CASSYLKGYFGGGLCNQPQHF.

V gene TRBV5-1 combines with J gene TRBJ2-1; TRBD1 might be the D (5 bases). Germline V gives CDR1 SGHRS, CDR2 YFSETQ. V was clipped by 4 bases and J by 2 bases, with 16 bases between them. There are 16 residues in the CDR3. Written as DNA, the CDR3 is TGCGCCAGCAGCCTGCTTGGGGCGGCTACCTACAATGAGCAGTTCTTC. It translates to CASSLLGAATYNEQFF.

The rearrangement uses TRBV2 and TRBJ1-5; D unclear. The CDR3 contains 15 residues. Germline V gives CDR1 SNHLY, CDR2 FYNNEI. Trimming removed 10 bases from V and 3 bases from J, with 19 bases in between. In DNA form, the CDR3 reads TGTGCCACCCGAAAAAGCAGGCAGTCCAATCAGCCCCAGCATTTT. Translated: CATRKSRQSNQPQHF.

The chain combines TRBV19 with TRBJ2-5, with TRBD2 matching over 14 bases. Germline values: CDR1 LNHDA, CDR2 SQIVND (reference sequence). V was clipped by 6 bases and J by 3 bases; unmatched bases: 9. The CDR3 covers 17 residues. The CDR3 spells CASRSSPGLAGEETQYF. DNA for the CDR3: TGTGCCAGTAGGTCCTCCCCGGGACTAGCGGGGGAAGAGACCCAGTACTTC.

The V gene is TRBV19, the J gene TRBJ1-1; the D gene is possibly TRBD1 (6 bases). The germline V gene encodes CDR1 LNHDA and CDR2 SQIVND (reference sequence). V was trimmed by 6 bases and J by 6 bases, leaving 14 bases between them. CDR3 length: 13 residues. The CDR3 sequence: CASRIQGEAEAFF. CDR3 coding DNA: TGTGCCAGTAGGATACAGGGCGAAGCTGAAGCTTTCTTT.

This chain links TRBV5-8 with TRBJ1-5, with TRBD1 matching 11 bases. Unmatched junction bases numbered 7, after V lost 1 base and J lost 1 base. CDR3 length: 18 amino acids. Germline V gives CDR1 SGHTS, CDR2 YDEGEE. This chain's CDR3 is CASSLWTGGMVSNQPQHF. As DNA, the CDR3 is TGTGCCAGCAGCTTGTGGACAGGGGGCATGGTAAGCAATCAGCCCCAGCATTTT.

The V and J genes are TRBV3-1 (or the pseudogene TRBV3-2) and TRBJ2-5; 14 bases match TRBD2. The CDR3 is made up of 16 amino acids. With V trimmed by 3 bases and J by 5 bases, 5 bases remained unmatched. Germline assignment: CDR1 LGHDT and CDR2 YNNKEL (reference sequence). As DNA, the CDR3 is TGTGCCAGCAGCCATCAGACTAGCGGGGGGGCGGAGACCCAGTACTTC. This codes for CASSHQTSGGAETQYF.

The gene calls are TRBV27 and TRBJ2-4; the D gene is possibly TRBD1 (7 bases). V was shortened by 5 bases and J by 16 bases, with 18 bases between the two germline ends. The CDR3 spans 12 residues. Germline V CDR1 and CDR2: MNHEY, SMNVEV (reference sequence). In DNA form, the CDR3 reads TGTGCCAGCAGTACCACAGGGGTAGCGGTATACTTC. It translates to CASSTTGVAVYF.

The table lists this clone with a count of one. This chain connects TRBV28 to TRBJ1-6, with 7 bases lining up with TRBD1. The J segment lost 0 bases and the V segment lost 5 bases, leaving 7 bases of the junction unmatched. This CDR3 contains 17 residues. Germline-derived CDR1 and CDR2 are MDHEN and SYDVKM. The DNA for the CDR3 is TGTGCCAGCAGTCTCGACAGGGCCAGCTCCTATAATTCACCCCTCCACTTT. Translation: CASSLDRASSYNSPLHF.

V is TRBV4-3 and J is TRBJ2-5; D possibly corresponds to TRBD2 (6 bases). Trimming left V 2 bases short and J 5 bases short, with 21 bases between. CDR3 size: 17 residues. CDR1 and CDR2 (germline): LGHNA, YSLEER. Here the CDR3 DNA reads TGCGCCAGCAGCCAACCCGAATTCGCCGGGGAGGAGGAGACCCAGTACTTC. Encoded protein: CASSQPEFAGEEETQYF.

This chain connects TRBV7-2 to TRBJ1-5; 7 positions match TRBD1. The CDR3 totals 14 residues. Germline CDR1 and CDR2: SGHTA and FQGNSA. The V segment lost 4 bases and the J segment 3 bases; nucleotides outside the gene matches: 3. CDR3 sequence: CASSSGQLNQPQHF. The CDR3 DNA is TGTGCCAGCAGCTCGGGACAGCTCAATCAGCCCCAGCATTTT.